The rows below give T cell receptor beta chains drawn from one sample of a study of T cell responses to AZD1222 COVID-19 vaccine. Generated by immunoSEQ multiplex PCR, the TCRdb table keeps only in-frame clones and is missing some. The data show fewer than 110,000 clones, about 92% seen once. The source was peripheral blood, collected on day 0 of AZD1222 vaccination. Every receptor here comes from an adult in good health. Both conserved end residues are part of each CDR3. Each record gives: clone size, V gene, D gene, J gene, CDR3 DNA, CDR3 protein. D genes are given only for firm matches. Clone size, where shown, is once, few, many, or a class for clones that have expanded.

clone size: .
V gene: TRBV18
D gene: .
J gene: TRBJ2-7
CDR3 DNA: TGTGCCAGCTCACCGATAAAGGGGGGGGCCTCCTACGAGCAGTACTTC
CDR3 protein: CASSPIKGGASYEQYF

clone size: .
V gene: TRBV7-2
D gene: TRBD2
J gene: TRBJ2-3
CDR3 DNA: TGTGCCAGCAGCTCAGACCCCAGACTAGCGGGGGAAACAGATACGCAGTATTTT
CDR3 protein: CASSSDPRLAGETDTQYF

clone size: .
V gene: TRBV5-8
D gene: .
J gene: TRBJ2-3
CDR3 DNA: TGTGCCAGCAGCTCCTTAGAGGGCCTTGGCACAGATACGCAGTATTTT
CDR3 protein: CASSSLEGLGTDTQYF

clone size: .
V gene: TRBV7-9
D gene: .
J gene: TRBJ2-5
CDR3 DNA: TGTGCCAGCAGCTCCAGCTTACAAGAGACCCAGTACTTC
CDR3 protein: CASSSSLQETQYF

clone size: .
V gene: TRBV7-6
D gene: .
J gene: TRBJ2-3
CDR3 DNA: TGTGCCAGCAGCTTAGGGGGACTAGATACGCAGTATTTT
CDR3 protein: CASSLGGLDTQYF

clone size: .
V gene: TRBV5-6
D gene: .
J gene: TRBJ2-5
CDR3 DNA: TGTGCCAGCAGCGATCGGACAAGAAAAGAGACCCAGTACTTC
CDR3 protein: CASSDRTRKETQYF

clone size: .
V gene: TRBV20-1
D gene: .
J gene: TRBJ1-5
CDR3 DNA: TGCAGTGATAACAGGCAGCATTTT
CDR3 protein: CSDNRQHF

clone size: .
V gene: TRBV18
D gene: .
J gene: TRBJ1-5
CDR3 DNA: TGTGCCAGCTCACCACGGGACCAGCCCCAGCATTTT
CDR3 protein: CASSPRDQPQHF

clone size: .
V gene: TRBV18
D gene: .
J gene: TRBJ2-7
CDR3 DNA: TGTGCCAGCTCAACGGGGGTGTTCGACGAGCAGTACTTC
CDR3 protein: CASSTGVFDEQYF

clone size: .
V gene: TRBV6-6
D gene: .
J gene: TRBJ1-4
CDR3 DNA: TGTGCCAGCAGCTCTTGGGGTGCGCCGCTTAATGAAAAACTGTTTTTT
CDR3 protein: CASSSWGAPLNEKLFF

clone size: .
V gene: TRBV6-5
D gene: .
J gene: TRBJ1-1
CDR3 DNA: TGTGCCAGCAGGTACGGAGGCGGCACTGAAGCTTTCTTT
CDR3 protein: CASRYGGGTEAFF

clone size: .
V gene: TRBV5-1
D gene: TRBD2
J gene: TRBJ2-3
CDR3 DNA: TGCGCCAGCAGCTTCCTGCTAGCGGGGTTTTCAGATACGCAGTATTTT
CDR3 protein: CASSFLLAGFSDTQYF

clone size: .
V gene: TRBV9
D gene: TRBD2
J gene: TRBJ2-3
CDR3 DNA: TGTGCCAGCAGCGTAGCCCAGCGGGGGATCGCAGATACGCAGTATTTT
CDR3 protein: CASSVAQRGIADTQYF

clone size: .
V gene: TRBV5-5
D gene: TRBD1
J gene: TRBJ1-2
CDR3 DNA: TGTGCCAGCAGCCGGACAGGGGAGTATGGCTACACCTTC
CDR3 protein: CASSRTGEYGYTF

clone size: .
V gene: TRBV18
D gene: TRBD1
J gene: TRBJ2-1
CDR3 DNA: TGTGCCAGCTCACCGGGACAGGGGGCGCGGGATGAGCAGTTCTTC
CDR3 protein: CASSPGQGARDEQFF

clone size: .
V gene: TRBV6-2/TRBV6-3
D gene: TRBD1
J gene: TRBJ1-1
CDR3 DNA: TGTGCCAGCAGTTACCAGGGGGGCACTGAAGCTTTCTTT
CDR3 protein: CASSYQGGTEAFF

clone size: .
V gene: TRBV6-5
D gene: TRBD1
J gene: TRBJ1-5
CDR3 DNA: TGTGCCAGCAGTTACTCAGGACAGGGAGGTCAGCCCCAGCATTTT
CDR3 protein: CASSYSGQGGQPQHF

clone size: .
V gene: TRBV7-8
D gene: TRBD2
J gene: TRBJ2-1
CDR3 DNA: TGTGCCAGCAGCTTATACGGGGGGGATTCCTACAATGAGCAGTTCTTC
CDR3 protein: CASSLYGGDSYNEQFF

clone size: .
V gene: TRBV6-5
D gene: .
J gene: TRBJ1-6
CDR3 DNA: TGTGCCAGCAGCGGCTCAATTCGGTCACCCCTCCACTTT
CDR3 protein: CASSGSIRSPLHF

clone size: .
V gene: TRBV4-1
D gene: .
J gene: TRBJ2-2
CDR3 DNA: TGCGCCAGCAGCCAAGGGCTCGGGGGTACCGGGGAGCTGTTTTTT
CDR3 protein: CASSQGLGGTGELFF

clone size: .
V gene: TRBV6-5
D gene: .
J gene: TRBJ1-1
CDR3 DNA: TGTGCCAGCAGTTACGGGGGGGAGATCGCTGAAGCTTTCTTT
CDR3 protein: CASSYGGEIAEAFF

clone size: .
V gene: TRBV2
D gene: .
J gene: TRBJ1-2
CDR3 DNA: TGTGCCAGCTTTTCGACAGAGGCGGGAGGCTACACCTTC
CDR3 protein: CASFSTEAGGYTF

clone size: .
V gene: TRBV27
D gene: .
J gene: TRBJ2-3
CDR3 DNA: TGTGCCAGCAGCAGACAGGCTAGCACAGATACGCAGTATTTT
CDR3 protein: CASSRQASTDTQYF

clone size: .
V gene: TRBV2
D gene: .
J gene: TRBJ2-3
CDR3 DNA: TGTGCCAGCAGTGATTTGGGTCTGGCTGGAAGCACAGATACGCAGTATTTT
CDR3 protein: CASSDLGLAGSTDTQYF

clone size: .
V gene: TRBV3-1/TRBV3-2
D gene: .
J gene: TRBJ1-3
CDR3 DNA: TGTGCCAGCAGCCACGGACAGAATTTTGGAAACACCATATATTTT
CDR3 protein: CASSHGQNFGNTIYF

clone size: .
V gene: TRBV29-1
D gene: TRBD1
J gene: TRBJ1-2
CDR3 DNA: TGCAGCGTCGCAAATCCCGGGACAGGGGCCCCCTATGGCTACACCTTC
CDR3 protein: CSVANPGTGAPYGYTF

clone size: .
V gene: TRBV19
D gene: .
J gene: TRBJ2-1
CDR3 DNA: TGTGCCAGTAGTATACAGGGTGGGTATGAGCAGTTCTTC
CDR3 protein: CASSIQGGYEQFF

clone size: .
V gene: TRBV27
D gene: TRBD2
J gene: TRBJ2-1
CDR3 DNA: TGTGCCAGCAGTTTATCGGCTCTGCCCGGGGTCCGATCTAGCGGGGGGTGGTACTACAATGAGCAGTTCTTC
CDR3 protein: CASSLSALPGVRSSGGWYYNEQFF

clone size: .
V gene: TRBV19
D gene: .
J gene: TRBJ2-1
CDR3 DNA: TGTGCCAGTAGTATCCCCTACAATGAGCAGTTCTTC
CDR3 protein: CASSIPYNEQFF

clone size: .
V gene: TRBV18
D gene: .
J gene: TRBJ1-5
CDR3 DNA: TGTGCCAGCTCTTGGGAGAGCAATCAGCCCCAGCATTTT
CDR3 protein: CASSWESNQPQHF

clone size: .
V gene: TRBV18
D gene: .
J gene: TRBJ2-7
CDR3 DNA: TGTGCCAGCTCACCACCAGCAGGGAAGTCCTACGAGCAGTACTTC
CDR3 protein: CASSPPAGKSYEQYF

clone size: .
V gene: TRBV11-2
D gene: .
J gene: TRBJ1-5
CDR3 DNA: TGTGCCAGCAGCTTAAATGGGGGGGATCAGCCCCAGCATTTT
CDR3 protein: CASSLNGGDQPQHF

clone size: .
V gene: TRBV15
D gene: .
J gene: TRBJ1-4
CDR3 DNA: TGTGCCACCAGCCCGACCCGGGGGCCAACTAATGAAAAACTGTTTTTT
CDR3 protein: CATSPTRGPTNEKLFF

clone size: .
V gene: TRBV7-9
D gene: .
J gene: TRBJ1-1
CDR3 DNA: TGTGCCAGCAGCGCCGGGACGGAGAACACTGAAGCTTTCTTT
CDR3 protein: CASSAGTENTEAFF

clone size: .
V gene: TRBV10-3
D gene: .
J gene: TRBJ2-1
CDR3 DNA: TGTGCCATCAGTCCACGAACTGAGCAGTTCTTC
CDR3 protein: CAISPRTEQFF

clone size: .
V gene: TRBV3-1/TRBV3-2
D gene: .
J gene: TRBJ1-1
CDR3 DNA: TGTGCCAGCAGCCAAGGGGGATTAACTGAAGCTTTCTTT
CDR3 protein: CASSQGGLTEAFF

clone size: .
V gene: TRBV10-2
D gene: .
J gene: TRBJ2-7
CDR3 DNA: TGCGCCAGCAGTGTACAGGGTCTCGACGAGCAGTACTTC
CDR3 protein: CASSVQGLDEQYF

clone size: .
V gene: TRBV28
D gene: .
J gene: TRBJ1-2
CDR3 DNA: TGTGCCAGCAGTTTAAGTCCTCTGGGAACCCGGTCCTTC
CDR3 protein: CASSLSPLGTRSF

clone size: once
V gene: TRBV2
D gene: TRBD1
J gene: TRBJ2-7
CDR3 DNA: TGTGCCAGCAGTGTACGGGACAGGAAAGACGAGCAGTACTTC
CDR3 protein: CASSVRDRKDEQYF

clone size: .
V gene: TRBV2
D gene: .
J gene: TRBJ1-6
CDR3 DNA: TGTGCCAGCAGTTATGACCTATCAAATTCACCCCTCCACTTT
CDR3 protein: CASSYDLSNSPLHF

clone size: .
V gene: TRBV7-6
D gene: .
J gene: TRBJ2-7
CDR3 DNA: TGTGCCAGCAGCTTAGAAGAAGCCGGGTTGGGGGGCGAGCAGTACTTC
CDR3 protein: CASSLEEAGLGGEQYF

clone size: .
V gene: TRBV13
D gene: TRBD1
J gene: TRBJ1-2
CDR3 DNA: TGTGCCAGCAGCCCTTCAGGGGGCGGCCGCTATGGCTACACCTTC
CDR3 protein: CASSPSGGGRYGYTF

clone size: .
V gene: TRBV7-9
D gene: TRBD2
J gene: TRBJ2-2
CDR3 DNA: TGTGCCAGCAGCTTAAGGATTACGGGGGGGACCGGGGAGCTGTTTTTT
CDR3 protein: CASSLRITGGTGELFF

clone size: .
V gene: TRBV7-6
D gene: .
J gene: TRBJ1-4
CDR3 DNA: TGTGCCAGCAGCTTAGAGAAGTCTTTCAATGAAAAACTGTTTTTT
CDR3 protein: CASSLEKSFNEKLFF

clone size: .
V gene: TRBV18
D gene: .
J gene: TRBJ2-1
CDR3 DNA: TGTGCCAGCTCACTGAGACCCCTGAGTGGCAATGAGCAGTTCTTC
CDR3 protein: CASSLRPLSGNEQFF

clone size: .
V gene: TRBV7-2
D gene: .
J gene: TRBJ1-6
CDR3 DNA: TGTGCCAGTAACGGGGGGCGCGACTATAATTCACCCCTCCACTTT
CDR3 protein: CASNGGRDYNSPLHF